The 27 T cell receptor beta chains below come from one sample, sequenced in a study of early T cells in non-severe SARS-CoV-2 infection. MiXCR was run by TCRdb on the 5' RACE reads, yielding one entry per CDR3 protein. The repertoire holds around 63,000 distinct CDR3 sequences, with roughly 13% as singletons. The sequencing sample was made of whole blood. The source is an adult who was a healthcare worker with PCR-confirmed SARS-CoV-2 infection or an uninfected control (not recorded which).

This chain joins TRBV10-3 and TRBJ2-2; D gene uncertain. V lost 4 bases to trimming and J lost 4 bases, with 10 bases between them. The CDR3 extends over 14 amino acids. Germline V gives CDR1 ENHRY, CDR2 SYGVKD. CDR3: CAISGDLGTGELFF. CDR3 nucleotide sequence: TGTGCCATCAGTGGGGATCTAGGCACCGGGGAGCTGTTTTTT.

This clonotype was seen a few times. The CDR3 reads CSARASRPSGANVLTF. Here the CDR3 DNA reads TGCAGTGCTAGAGCCTCGAGACCTTCTGGGGCCAACGTCCTGACTTTC. This sequence joins TRBV20-1 and TRBJ2-6; D remains unclear. The germline CDR1 and CDR2 sequences are DFQATT and SNEGSKA (reference sequence). The ends were cut back, 1 base at V and 1 base at J, with 11 bases in the middle. The CDR3 spans 16 residues.

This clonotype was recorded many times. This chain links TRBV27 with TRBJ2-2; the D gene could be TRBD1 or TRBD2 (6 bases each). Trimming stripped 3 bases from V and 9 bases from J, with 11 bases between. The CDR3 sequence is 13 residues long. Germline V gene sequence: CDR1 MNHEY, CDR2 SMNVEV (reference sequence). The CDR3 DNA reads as TGTGCCAGCAGTTTCTCGGGGGCCCGGGAGCTGTTTTTT. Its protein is CASSFSGARELFF.

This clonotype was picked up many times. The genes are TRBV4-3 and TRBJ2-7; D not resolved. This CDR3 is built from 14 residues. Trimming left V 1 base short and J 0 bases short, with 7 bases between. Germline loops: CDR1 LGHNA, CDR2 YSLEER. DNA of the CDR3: TGCGCCAGCAGCCAAGGGTCCAGCTCCTACGAGCAGTACTTC. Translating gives CASSQGSSSYEQYF.

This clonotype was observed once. CDR3 in amino acids: CATSGDSRRAFF. CDR3 nucleotides: TGTGCCACCTCGGGCGATAGTCGACGAGCTTTCTTT. This chain joins TRBV10-3 and TRBJ1-1, with unresolved D. The germline V gene has CDR1 ENHRY and CDR2 SYGVKD. V was trimmed by 10 bases and J by 10 bases, leaving 19 bases between them. This CDR3 is built from 12 residues.

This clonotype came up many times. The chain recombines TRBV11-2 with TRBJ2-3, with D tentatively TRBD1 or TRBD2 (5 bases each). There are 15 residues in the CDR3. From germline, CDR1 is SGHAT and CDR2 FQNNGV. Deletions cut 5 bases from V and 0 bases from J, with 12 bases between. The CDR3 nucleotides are TGTGCCAGCAGCCGGATGGGGGTTAGCACAGATACGCAGTATTTT. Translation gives CASSRMGVSTDTQYF.

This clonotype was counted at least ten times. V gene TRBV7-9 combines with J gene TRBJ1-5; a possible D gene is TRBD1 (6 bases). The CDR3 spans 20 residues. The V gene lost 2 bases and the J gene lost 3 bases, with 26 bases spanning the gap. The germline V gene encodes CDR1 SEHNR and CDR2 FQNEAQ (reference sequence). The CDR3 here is CASSLSNRDTGIGVNQPQHF. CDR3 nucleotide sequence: TGTGCCAGCAGCTTATCGAACAGGGATACTGGGATAGGGGTCAATCAGCCCCAGCATTTT.

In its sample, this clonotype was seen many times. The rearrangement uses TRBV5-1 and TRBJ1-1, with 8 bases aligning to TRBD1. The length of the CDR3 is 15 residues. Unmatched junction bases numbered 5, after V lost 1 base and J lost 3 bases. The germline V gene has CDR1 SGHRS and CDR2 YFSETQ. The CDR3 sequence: CASSLTGGSDTEAFF. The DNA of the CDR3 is TGCGCCAGCAGCTTGACAGGGGGAAGTGACACTGAAGCTTTCTTT.

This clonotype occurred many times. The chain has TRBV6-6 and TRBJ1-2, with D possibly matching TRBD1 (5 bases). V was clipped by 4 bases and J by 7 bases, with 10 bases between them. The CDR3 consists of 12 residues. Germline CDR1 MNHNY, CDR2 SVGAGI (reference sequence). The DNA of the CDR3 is TGTGCCAGCAGTTTCCAGGGTGGTGGCTACACCTTC. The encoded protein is CASSFQGGGYTF.

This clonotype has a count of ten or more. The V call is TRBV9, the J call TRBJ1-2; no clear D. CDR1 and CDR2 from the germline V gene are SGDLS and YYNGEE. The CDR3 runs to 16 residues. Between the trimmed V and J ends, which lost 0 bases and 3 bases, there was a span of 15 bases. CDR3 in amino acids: CASSVVSLGGDYGYTF. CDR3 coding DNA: TGTGCCAGCAGCGTAGTCAGCCTGGGAGGAGACTATGGCTACACCTTC.

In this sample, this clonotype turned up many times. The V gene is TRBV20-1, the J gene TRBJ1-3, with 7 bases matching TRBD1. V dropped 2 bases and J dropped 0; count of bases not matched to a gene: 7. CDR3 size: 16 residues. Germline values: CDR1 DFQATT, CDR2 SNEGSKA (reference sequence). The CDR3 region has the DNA TGCAGTGCTAGACACCGGGACAGACACTCTGGAAACACCATATATTTT. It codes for CSARHRDRHSGNTIYF.

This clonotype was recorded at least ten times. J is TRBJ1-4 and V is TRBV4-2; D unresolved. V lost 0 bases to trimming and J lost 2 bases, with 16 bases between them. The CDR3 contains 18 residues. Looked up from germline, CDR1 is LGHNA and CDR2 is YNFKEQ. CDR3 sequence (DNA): TGTGCCAGCAGCCAAGATCCCGCCGGAGGATTTACTAATGAAAAACTGTTTTTT. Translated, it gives CASSQDPAGGFTNEKLFF.

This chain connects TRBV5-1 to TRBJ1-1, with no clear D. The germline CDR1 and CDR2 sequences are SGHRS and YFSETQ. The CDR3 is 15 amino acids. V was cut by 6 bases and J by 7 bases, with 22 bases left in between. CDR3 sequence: CASNGPGQEGIEAFF. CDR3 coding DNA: TGCGCCAGCAACGGCCCCGGCCAGGAGGGTATTGAAGCTTTCTTT.

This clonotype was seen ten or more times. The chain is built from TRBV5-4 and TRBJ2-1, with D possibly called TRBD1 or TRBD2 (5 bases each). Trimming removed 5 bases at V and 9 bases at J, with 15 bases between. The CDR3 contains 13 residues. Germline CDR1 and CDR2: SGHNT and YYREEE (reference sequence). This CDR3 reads CASRDPRDPEQFF. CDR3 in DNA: TGTGCCAGCAGGGACCCTAGGGACCCTGAGCAGTTCTTC.

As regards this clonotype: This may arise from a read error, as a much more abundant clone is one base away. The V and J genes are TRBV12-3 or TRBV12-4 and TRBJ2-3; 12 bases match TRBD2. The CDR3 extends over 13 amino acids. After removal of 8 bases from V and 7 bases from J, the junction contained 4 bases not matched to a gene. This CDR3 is CASSSGGVYTQYF. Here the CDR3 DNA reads TGTGCCAGCTCTAGCGGGGGGGTGTATACGCAGTATTTT.

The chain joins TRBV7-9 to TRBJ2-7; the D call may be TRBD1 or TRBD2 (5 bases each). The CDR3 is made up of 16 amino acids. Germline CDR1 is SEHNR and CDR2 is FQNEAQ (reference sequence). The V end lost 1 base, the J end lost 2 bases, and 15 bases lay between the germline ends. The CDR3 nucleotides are TGTGCCAGCAGCTTAGGGCTCCGGGACGGAACCTACGAGCAGTACTTC. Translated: CASSLGLRDGTYEQYF.

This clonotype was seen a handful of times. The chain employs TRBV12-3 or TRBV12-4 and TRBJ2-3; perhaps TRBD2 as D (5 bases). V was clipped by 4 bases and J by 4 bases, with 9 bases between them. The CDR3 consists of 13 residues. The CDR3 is CASSWLAADTQYF. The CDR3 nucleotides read TGTGCCAGCAGTTGGCTAGCCGCAGATACGCAGTATTTT.

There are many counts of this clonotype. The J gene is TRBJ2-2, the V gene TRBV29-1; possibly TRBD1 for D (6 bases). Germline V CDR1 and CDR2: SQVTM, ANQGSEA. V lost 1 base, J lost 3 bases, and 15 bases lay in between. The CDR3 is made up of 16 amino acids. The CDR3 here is CSVEGRAGVDTGELFF. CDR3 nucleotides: TGCAGCGTTGAAGGTCGGGCAGGGGTGGACACCGGGGAGCTGTTTTTT.

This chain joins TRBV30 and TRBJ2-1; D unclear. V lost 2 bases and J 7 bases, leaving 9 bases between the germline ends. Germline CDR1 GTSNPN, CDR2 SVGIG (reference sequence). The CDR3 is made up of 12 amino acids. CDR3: CAWSPFGNEQFF. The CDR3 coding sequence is TGTGCCTGGAGTCCCTTTGGGAATGAGCAGTTCTTC. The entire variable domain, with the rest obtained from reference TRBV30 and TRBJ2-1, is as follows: SQTIHQWPATLVQPVGSPLSLECTVEGTSNPNLYWYRQAAGRGLQLLFYSVGIGQISSEVPQNLSASRPQDRQFILSSKKLLLSDSGFYLCAWSPFGNEQFFGPGTRLTVL.

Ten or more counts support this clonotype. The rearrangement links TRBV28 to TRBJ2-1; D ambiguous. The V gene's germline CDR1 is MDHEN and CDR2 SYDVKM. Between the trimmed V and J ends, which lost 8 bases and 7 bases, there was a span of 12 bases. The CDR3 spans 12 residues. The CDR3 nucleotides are TGTGCCAGCGCCTCGTCCTGGAATGAGCAGTTCTTC. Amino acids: CASASSWNEQFF.

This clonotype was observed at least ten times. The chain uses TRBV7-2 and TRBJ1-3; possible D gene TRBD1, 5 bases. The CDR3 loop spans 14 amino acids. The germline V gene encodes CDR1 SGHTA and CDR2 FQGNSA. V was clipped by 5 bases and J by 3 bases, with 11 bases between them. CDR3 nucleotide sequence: TGTGCCAGCAGCGTCGGGGGAAATGGAAACACCATATATTTT. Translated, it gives CASSVGGNGNTIYF.

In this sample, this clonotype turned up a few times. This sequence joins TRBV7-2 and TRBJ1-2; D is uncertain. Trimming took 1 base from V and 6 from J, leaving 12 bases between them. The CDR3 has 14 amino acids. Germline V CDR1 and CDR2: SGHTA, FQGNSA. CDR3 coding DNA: TGTGCCAGCAGCTTAGGTGGGGTACCGGATGGCTACACCTTC. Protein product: CASSLGGVPDGYTF.

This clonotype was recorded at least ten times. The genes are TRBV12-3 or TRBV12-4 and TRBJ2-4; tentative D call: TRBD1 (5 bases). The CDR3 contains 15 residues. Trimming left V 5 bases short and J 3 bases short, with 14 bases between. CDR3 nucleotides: TGTGCCAGCAGTCCCACCCTCGGACACAAAAACATTCAGTACTTC. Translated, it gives CASSPTLGHKNIQYF.

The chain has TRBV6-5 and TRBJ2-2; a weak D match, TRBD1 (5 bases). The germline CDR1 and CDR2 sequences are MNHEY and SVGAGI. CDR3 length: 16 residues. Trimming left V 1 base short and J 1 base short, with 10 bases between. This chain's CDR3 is CASSYFRQGNTGELFF. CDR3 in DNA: TGTGCCAGCAGTTACTTCAGGCAGGGGAACACCGGGGAGCTGTTTTTT.

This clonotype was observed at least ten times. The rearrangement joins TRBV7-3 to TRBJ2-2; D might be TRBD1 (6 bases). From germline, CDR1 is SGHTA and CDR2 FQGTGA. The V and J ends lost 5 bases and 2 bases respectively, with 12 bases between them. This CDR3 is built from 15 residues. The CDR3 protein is CASSPGQTNTGELFF. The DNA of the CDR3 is TGTGCCAGCAGCCCCGGACAGACCAACACCGGGGAGCTGTTTTTT.

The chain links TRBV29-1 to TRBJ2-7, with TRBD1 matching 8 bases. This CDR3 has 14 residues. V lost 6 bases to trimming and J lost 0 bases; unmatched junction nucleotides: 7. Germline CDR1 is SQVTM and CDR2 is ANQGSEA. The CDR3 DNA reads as TGCAGCGTGGCCGACAGGGGTACCTCCTACGAGCAGTACTTC. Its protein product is CSVADRGTSYEQYF.

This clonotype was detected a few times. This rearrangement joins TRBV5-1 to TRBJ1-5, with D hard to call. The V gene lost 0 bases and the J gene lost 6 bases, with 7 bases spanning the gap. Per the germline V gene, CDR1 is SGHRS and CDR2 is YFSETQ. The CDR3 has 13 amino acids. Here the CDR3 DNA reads TGCGCCAGCAGCTTGGCCGAAGGTCAGCCCCAGCATTTT. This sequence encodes CASSLAEGQPQHF. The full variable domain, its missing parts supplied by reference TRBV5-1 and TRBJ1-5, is KAGVTQTPRYLIKTRGQQVTLSCSPISGHRSVSWYQQTPGQGLQFLFEYFSETQRNKGNFPGRFSGRQFSNSRSEMNVSTLELGDSALYLCASSLAEGQPQHFGDGTRLSIL.